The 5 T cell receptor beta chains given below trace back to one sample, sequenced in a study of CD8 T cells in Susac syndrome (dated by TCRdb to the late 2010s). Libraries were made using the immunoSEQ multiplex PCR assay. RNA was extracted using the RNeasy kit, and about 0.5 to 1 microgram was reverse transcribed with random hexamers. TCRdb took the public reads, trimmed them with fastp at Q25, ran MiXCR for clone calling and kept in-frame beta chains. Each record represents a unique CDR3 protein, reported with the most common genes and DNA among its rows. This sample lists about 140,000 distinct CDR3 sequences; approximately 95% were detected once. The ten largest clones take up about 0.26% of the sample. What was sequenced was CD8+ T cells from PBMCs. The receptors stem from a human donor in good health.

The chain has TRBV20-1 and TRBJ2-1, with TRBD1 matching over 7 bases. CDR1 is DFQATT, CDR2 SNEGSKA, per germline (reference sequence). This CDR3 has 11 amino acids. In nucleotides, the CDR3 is TGCAGATCGGGACAGTACAATGAGCAGTTCTTC. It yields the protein CRSGQYNEQFF.

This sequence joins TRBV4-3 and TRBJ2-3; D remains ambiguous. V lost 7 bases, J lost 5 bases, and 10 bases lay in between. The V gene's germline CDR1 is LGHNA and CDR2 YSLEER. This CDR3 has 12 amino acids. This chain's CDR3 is CASTPVGDTQYF. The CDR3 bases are TGCGCCAGCACCCCGGTGGGAGATACGCAGTATTTT.

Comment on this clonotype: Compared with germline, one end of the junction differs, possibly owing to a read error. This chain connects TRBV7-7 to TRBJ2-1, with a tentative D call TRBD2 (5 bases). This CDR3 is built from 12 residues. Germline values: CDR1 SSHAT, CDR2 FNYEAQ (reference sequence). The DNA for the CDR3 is TGTGCTAGCAGCTGGGGAGTCGGTGAGCAGTTCTTC. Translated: CASSWGVGEQFF.

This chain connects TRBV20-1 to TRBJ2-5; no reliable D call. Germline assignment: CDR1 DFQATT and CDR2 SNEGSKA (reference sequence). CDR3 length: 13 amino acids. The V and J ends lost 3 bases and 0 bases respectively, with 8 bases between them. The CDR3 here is CSASGSYQETQYF. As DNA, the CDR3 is TGCAGTGCTAGCGGCTCGTACCAAGAGACCCAGTACTTC.

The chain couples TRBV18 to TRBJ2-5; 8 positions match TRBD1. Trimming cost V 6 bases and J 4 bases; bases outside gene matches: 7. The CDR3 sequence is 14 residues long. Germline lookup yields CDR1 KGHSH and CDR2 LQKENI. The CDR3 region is CASSPDRVGETQYF. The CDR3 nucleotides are TGTGCCAGCTCCCCGGACAGGGTAGGAGAGACCCAGTACTTC.